This TCR beta chain was captured by sequencing in a study of blood T cell repertoires in COVID-19. Original handling: Estimation of nucleated cell counts relied on the amplification of reference gene primers. Sequencing was performed with immunoSEQ multiplex PCR; in TCRdb, only in-frame clones are kept and a portion is missing. V and J calls and clone size are copied from that table; D and trimming were computed from the DNA. The sample records about 180,000 clones, about 88% being singletons. Trimming stripped 7 bases from V and 1 base from J, with 15 bases between. The germline CDR1 and CDR2 sequences are SGHRS and YFSETQ. The CDR3 runs 15 residues.

Specimen: peripheral blood. The rearrangement links TRBV5-1 to TRBJ2-1; maybe TRBD2 (6 bases). The sequence came from a woman in her 30s with active or convalescent COVID-19. For the CDR3, the DNA is TGCGCCAGCGGTTCCGGGACTGGATCCTACAATGAGCAGTTCTTC. Protein sequence: CASGSGTGSYNEQFF.